Presented here are 30 T cell receptor beta chains from one specimen sequenced in a study of blood T cell repertoires in COVID-19. This table comes from immunoSEQ multiplex PCR, and its TCRdb copy is limited to in-frame clones, with some not included. The repertoire holds approximately 100,000 clones, approximately 80% seen once, with approximately 12% in the top ten. The sequencing sample was made of peripheral blood. These receptors came from a human donor in a cohort sampled during active COVID-19.

V gene TRBV19 combines with J gene TRBJ2-1, with TRBD1 as a possible D gene (6 bases). CDR3 size: 14 residues. Germline CDR1 LNHDA, CDR2 SQIVND (reference sequence). V was shortened by 6 bases and J by 9 bases, with 18 bases between the two germline ends. The CDR3: CASSRQGLGGEQFF. CDR3 DNA: TGTGCCAGTAGCCGGCAGGGGTTAGGCGGTGAGCAGTTCTTC.

The J gene is TRBJ1-6, the V gene TRBV30, with D possibly being TRBD1 (6 bases). The germline V gene has CDR1 GTSNPN and CDR2 SVGIG (reference sequence). The CDR3 has 15 residues. With 0 bases removed from V and 2 bases from J, the gap between germline ends came to 8 bases. The CDR3 nucleotides read TGTGCCTGGAGTGTGTCAGGGGCCTATAATTCACCCCTCCACTTT. Its protein is CAWSVSGAYNSPLHF.

V is TRBV10-2 and J is TRBJ1-1; a possible D gene is TRBD1 (6 bases). V was shortened by 3 bases and J by 4 bases, with 12 bases between the two germline ends. The germline V gene has CDR1 WSHSY and CDR2 SAAADI. The CDR3 has 14 residues. CDR3 residues: CASSDWGRRTEAFF. CDR3 DNA: TGCGCCAGCAGTGACTGGGGGCGCCGCACTGAAGCTTTCTTT.

The chain has TRBV10-3 and TRBJ1-2; TRBD1 is a possible D gene (5 bases). The V gene's germline CDR1 is ENHRY and CDR2 SYGVKD. With 5 bases removed from V and 7 bases from J, the gap between germline ends came to 11 bases. This CDR3 region has 12 residues. The CDR3 DNA reads as TGTGCCATCAGTCAGGAGGGGTCTGGCTACACCTTC. Its protein is CAISQEGSGYTF.

This rearrangement joins TRBV29-1 to TRBJ1-2; 9 bases match TRBD1. The V segment lost 0 bases and the J segment 12 bases; nucleotides outside the gene matches: 8. This CDR3 comprises 13 residues. Germline CDR1 SQVTM, CDR2 ANQGSEA. This CDR3 reads CSVEEEQGAGDTF. CDR3 nucleotides: TGCAGCGTTGAAGAGGAACAGGGGGCTGGGGACACCTTC.

The chain links TRBV4-1 to TRBJ2-1, with 8 bases fitting TRBD2. Germline assignment: CDR1 MGHRA and CDR2 YSYEKL. CDR3 length equals 15 residues. Trimming cost V 1 base and J 8 bases; bases outside gene matches: 7. CDR3 protein: CASSQGGRGGDEQFF. The CDR3 bases are TGCGCCAGCAGCCAAGGAGGTCGGGGGGGGGATGAGCAGTTCTTC.

Here the CDR3 DNA reads TGTGCCAGCAGCCCACAGGGCGGGGGAGATACGCAGTATTTT. Amino acids: CASSPQGGGDTQYF. The chain has TRBV5-4 and TRBJ2-3, with a possible D match to TRBD2 (7 bases). Trimming removed 4 bases from V and 5 bases from J, with 14 bases in between. Germline V gene sequence: CDR1 SGHNT, CDR2 YYREEE (reference sequence). This CDR3 contains 14 residues.

The CDR3 DNA sequence: TGTGCCAGCAGTTTCCCCGGGAGGGTCTATAATTCACCCCTCCACTTT. Residues: CASSFPGRVYNSPLHF. The chain carries TRBV28 and TRBJ1-6; D not certain. CDR1 MDHEN and CDR2 SYDVKM come from the germline V gene. Trimming left V 3 bases short and J 3 bases short, with 12 bases between. The CDR3 covers 16 residues.

The V gene is TRBV7-5, the J gene TRBJ2-2; the DNA was not used to check the table's D call, TRBD1. TRBV7-5 constitutes a pseudogene. The CDR3 runs 16 residues. The CDR3 DNA is TGTGTCAGAAGCTTAGAGGAGACAGGGGGACCAGGGGAGCTGTTTTTT. It yields the protein CVRSLEETGGPGELFF.

The gene calls are TRBV6-6 and TRBJ1-2; a possible D gene is TRBD1 (6 bases). The V gene's germline CDR1 is MNHNY and CDR2 SVGAGI (reference sequence). There are 18 residues in the CDR3. V was cut by 5 bases and J by 3 bases, with 25 bases left in between. CDR3 nucleotides: TGTGCCAGCAGTCGGCCCTGGGCAGGGGCCATGGGACACTATGGCTACACCTTC. Amino acid sequence: CASSRPWAGAMGHYGYTF.

The V gene is TRBV12-3 or TRBV12-4, the J gene TRBJ1-6; D is unresolved. Trimming took 2 bases from V and 7 from J, leaving 6 bases between them. This CDR3 has 13 amino acids. The CDR3 DNA is TGTGCCAGCAGTTTAAGCATAAATTCACCCCTCCACTTT. Translating gives CASSLSINSPLHF.

The rearrangement joins TRBV3-1 (or the pseudogene TRBV3-2) to TRBJ2-3; no definite D call. Trimming left V 0 bases short and J 0 bases short, with 4 bases between. This CDR3 region has 14 residues. Germline V lookup: CDR1 LGHDT, CDR2 YNNKEL (reference sequence). The CDR3 nucleotides read TGTGCCAGCAGCCAAGATCTAAGCACAGATACGCAGTATTTT. Protein sequence: CASSQDLSTDTQYF.

This chain connects TRBV7-9 to TRBJ1-1, with TRBD1 matching 8 bases. CDR3 length: 14 residues. Germline-derived CDR1 and CDR2 are SEHNR and FQNEAQ (reference sequence). The V gene end was trimmed by 3 bases and the J gene end by 3 bases; junction bases not matched to a gene: 3. This CDR3 is CASSFDRGYTEAFF. In DNA, the CDR3 is TGTGCCAGCAGCTTTGACAGGGGCTACACTGAAGCTTTCTTT.

The chain links TRBV5-1 to TRBJ2-4; 8 bases fit TRBD1. This CDR3 is built from 14 residues. Germline V gene data show CDR1 as SGHRS and CDR2 as YFSETQ. With V trimmed by 1 base and J by 9 bases, 6 bases remained unmatched. CDR3 region: CASSLTGGRGIQYF. For the CDR3, the DNA is TGCGCCAGCAGCTTGACAGGGGGACGGGGCATTCAGTACTTC.

Only one count was recorded for this clone. The chain combines TRBV19 with TRBJ1-4, with 9 positions matching TRBD1. Unmatched junction bases numbered 8, after V lost 6 bases and J lost 6 bases. The CDR3 extends over 15 amino acids. Germline values: CDR1 LNHDA, CDR2 SQIVND (reference sequence). CDR3 nucleotides: TGTGCCAGTAGACGCCCGGGACAGGGAGATGAAAAACTGTTTTTT. It is translated as CASRRPGQGDEKLFF. Based on the CDR3 plus reference TRBV19 and TRBJ1-4, the full variable domain is DGGITQSPKYLFRKEGQNVTLSCEQNLNHDAMYWYRQDPGQGLRLIYYSQIVNDFQKGDIAEGYSVSREKKESFPLTVTSAQKNPTAFYLCASRRPGQGDEKLFFGSGTQLSVL.

This clone has a handful of counts. The chain joins TRBV7-2 to TRBJ2-4, with D possibly matching TRBD1 (5 bases). The CDR3 runs to 15 residues. V shed 0 bases and J shed 8 bases, with 14 bases lying between them. CDR1 is SGHTA, CDR2 FQGNSA, per germline. The DNA for the CDR3 is TGTGCCAGCAGCTTAGCGCGGCAGGGAAGGGACATTCAGTACTTC. Translated: CASSLARQGRDIQYF.

The gene calls are TRBV5-6 and TRBJ1-2; D might be TRBD1 (5 bases). The CDR3 totals 13 residues. In germline, CDR1 is SGHDT, CDR2 YYEEEE. The germline V and J ends were trimmed by 1 base and 7 bases, with 11 bases remaining between them. CDR3: CASSLLQGGGYTF. The DNA for the CDR3 is TGTGCCAGCAGCTTGCTCCAGGGTGGTGGCTACACCTTC.

The V gene is TRBV4-2, the J gene TRBJ2-1; 7 nucleotides agree with TRBD2. CDR1 is LGHNA and CDR2 is YNFKEQ in the germline V gene. This CDR3 spans 16 amino acids. J was trimmed by 0 bases and V by 2 bases; bases with no gene match: 4. CDR3: CASSQRLAGSYNEQFF. DNA of the CDR3: TGTGCCAGCAGCCAACGACTAGCCGGCTCCTACAATGAGCAGTTCTTC.

The V and J genes are TRBV2 and TRBJ2-1, with 13 bases identical to TRBD2. CDR3 length equals 15 residues. CDR1 is SNHLY, CDR2 FYNNEI, per germline. The trim removed 4 bases at V and 9 bases at J, leaving 6 bases unmatched. The CDR3 here is CASSVGTSGVGEQFF. The CDR3 DNA reads as TGTGCCAGCAGTGTTGGGACTAGCGGGGTTGGTGAGCAGTTCTTC. The full variable domain, rest sourced from reference TRBV2 and TRBJ2-1, is EPEVTQTPSHQVTQMGQEVILRCVPISNHLYFYWYRQILGQKVEFLVSFYNNEISEKSEIFDDQFSVERPDGSNFTLKIRSTKLEDSAMYFCASSVGTSGVGEQFFGPGTRLTVL.

The chain combines TRBV19 with TRBJ1-5; 7 bases line up with TRBD1. This CDR3 region has 17 residues. V lost 5 bases and J lost 1; bases outside the gene matches: 11. Germline CDR1 reads LNHDA; CDR2 reads SQIVND (reference sequence). The CDR3 loop reads CASSVPRGGGSNQPQHF. The CDR3 DNA reads TGTGCCAGTAGTGTCCCCCGAGGGGGCGGGAGCAATCAGCCCCAGCATTTT. Supplemented by reference TRBV19 and TRBJ1-5, the full variable domain reads DGGITQSPKYLFRKEGQNVTLSCEQNLNHDAMYWYRQDPGQGLRLIYYSQIVNDFQKGDIAEGYSVSREKKESFPLTVTSAQKNPTAFYLCASSVPRGGGSNQPQHFGDGTRLSIL.

In its sample, this clone was seen a few times. This chain joins TRBV2 and TRBJ2-2; unclear D gene. The germline V gene encodes CDR1 SNHLY and CDR2 FYNNEI. This CDR3 has 13 residues. Deletions cut 5 bases from V and 7 bases from J, with 11 bases between. The CDR3 loop is CASSQNKFGELFF. The CDR3 DNA follows: TGTGCCAGCAGTCAGAATAAGTTCGGGGAGCTGTTTTTT. Full variable domain (rest looked up from reference TRBV2 and TRBJ2-2): EPEVTQTPSHQVTQMGQEVILRCVPISNHLYFYWYRQILGQKVEFLVSFYNNEISEKSEIFDDQFSVERPDGSNFTLKIRSTKLEDSAMYFCASSQNKFGELFFGEGSRLTVL.

The rearrangement joins TRBV6-2 or TRBV6-3 to TRBJ2-2; TRBD1 matches 7 bases. J was trimmed by 6 bases and V by 5 bases; bases with no gene match: 6. CDR3 length equals 14 residues. Germline V gives CDR1 MNHEY, CDR2 SVGEGT. The CDR3 DNA is TGTGCCAGCAGTCCATCGACAGGGCCCGGGGAGCTGTTTTTT. This gives the protein CASSPSTGPGELFF.

The chain uses TRBV19 and TRBJ2-3; the D is unclear. CDR1 and CDR2 (germline): LNHDA, SQIVND (reference sequence). This CDR3 contains 15 residues. V gave up 7 bases and J gave up 0 bases, with 14 bases separating them. The CDR3 sequence is CASMGQKPSTDTQYF. The DNA of the CDR3 is TGTGCCAGTATGGGCCAAAAGCCTAGCACAGATACGCAGTATTTT.

The chain employs TRBV19 and TRBJ1-5; possibly TRBD1 for D (5 bases). From germline, CDR1 is LNHDA and CDR2 SQIVND (reference sequence). Trimming cost V 2 bases and J 6 bases, with 11 bases left between them. CDR3 length: 14 amino acids. The CDR3 sequence: CASSINGGGQPQHF. DNA for the CDR3: TGTGCCAGTAGTATAAATGGGGGGGGTCAGCCCCAGCATTTT.

V and J are TRBV30 and TRBJ2-4; possible D gene TRBD1, 5 bases. The CDR3 is 13 residues long. Trimming shortened V by 1 base and J by 4 bases, and 8 bases separated the two germline ends. CDR1 is GTSNPN and CDR2 is SVGIG in the germline V gene (reference sequence). The DNA of the CDR3 is TGTGCCTGGAGTGCTGACAGAAAAAACATTCAGTACTTC. It translates to CAWSADRKNIQYF. Based on the CDR3 plus reference TRBV30 and TRBJ2-4, the full variable domain is SQTIHQWPATLVQPVGSPLSLECTVEGTSNPNLYWYRQAAGRGLQLLFYSVGIGQISSEVPQNLSASRPQDRQFILSSKKLLLSDSGFYLCAWSADRKNIQYFGAGTRLSVL.

This rearrangement joins TRBV5-8 to TRBJ2-7, with TRBD1 identical over 8 bases. Trimming cost V 4 bases and J 1 base; bases outside gene matches: 1. The CDR3 is 13 amino acids. The germline V gene encodes CDR1 SGHTS and CDR2 YDEGEE. The CDR3 nucleotides are TGTGCCAGCAGCCGGGACAGGTCCTACGAGCAGTACTTC. Translating it yields CASSRDRSYEQYF.

The rearrangement uses TRBV9 and TRBJ1-3; D not resolved. CDR1 is SGDLS and CDR2 is YYNGEE in the germline V gene. The CDR3 has 15 residues. Trimming took off 4 bases at V and 4 bases at J, with 15 bases between the two ends. Written as DNA, the CDR3 is TGTGCCAGCAGCAAAGACCAGGTGGCCGGAAACACCATATATTTT. This sequence encodes CASSKDQVAGNTIYF.

The chain combines TRBV9 with TRBJ1-4; 7 nucleotides line up with TRBD1. The CDR3 is made up of 17 amino acids. The germline CDR1 and CDR2 sequences are SGDLS and YYNGEE. The V segment lost 4 bases and the J segment 5 bases; nucleotides outside the gene matches: 14. The CDR3 reads CASSLGQNLRRNEKLFF. Here the CDR3 DNA reads TGTGCCAGCAGCCTGGGACAGAACCTCCGAAGAAATGAAAAACTGTTTTTT.

V and J are TRBV20-1 and TRBJ1-1; no firm D call. V was trimmed by 3 bases and J by 0 bases, leaving 20 bases between them. Germline V gene data show CDR1 as DFQATT and CDR2 as SNEGSKA (reference sequence). The CDR3 is 17 amino acids. The CDR3 here is CSASAMILNSMNTEAFF. CDR3 coding DNA: TGCAGTGCTAGTGCCATGATACTAAACTCCATGAACACTGAAGCTTTCTTT.

The CDR3 DNA reads as TGCGCCAGCAGTCCTGGACTAGCGGGGGAGCGGGCAGATACGCAGTATTTT. The encoded protein is CASSPGLAGERADTQYF. This rearrangement joins TRBV10-1 to TRBJ2-3, with 13 bases fitting TRBD2. Germline V gene data show CDR1 as WNHNN and CDR2 as SYGVQD (reference sequence). Trimming at V came to 5 bases and at J to 4 bases, leaving 9 bases not matched to a gene. The CDR3 runs 17 residues.